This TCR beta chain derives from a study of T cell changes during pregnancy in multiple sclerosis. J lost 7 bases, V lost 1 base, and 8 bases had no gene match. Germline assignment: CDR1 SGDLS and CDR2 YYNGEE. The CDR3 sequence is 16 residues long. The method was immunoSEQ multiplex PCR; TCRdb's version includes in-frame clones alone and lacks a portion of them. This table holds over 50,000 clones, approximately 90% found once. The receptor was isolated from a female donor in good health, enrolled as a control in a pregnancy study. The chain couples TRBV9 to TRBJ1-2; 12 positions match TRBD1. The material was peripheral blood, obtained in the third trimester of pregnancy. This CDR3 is CASSVTPGQGARGYTF. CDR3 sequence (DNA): TGTGCCAGCAGCGTAACCCCGGGACAGGGGGCCCGTGGCTACACCTTC.